These T cell receptor beta chains were read from a single sample in a study of breast tumors, draining lymph nodes, adjacent tissues. Via MiXCR, TCRdb re-called the multiplex PCR reads, giving one row per CDR3 protein. The sample includes 190,000 or so distinct CDR3 sequences, 30% to 40% of them seen just once. Sequencing was performed on axillary lymph node tissue. The receptors stem from a female donor with breast cancer. Some clones in this sample may be carry-over from other donors' samples. Each CDR3 is given with its conserved first and last residue. The order of the fields is clone size, J gene, D gene, V gene, CDR3 protein, CDR3 DNA. D genes are given only for firm matches. For some rows the clone size is stated as once, few or many, or as a class when expanded; others skip it.

many TRBJ1-2 . TRBV11-2 CASSLTGQKGYTF TGTGCCAGCAGCTTAACAGGGCAGAAGGGCTACACCTTC
. TRBJ2-7 TRBD2 TRBV13 CASTNSGRKTYEQYF TGTGCCAGCACCAATAGCGGGAGGAAAACCTACGAGCAGTACTTC
many TRBJ2-3 . TRBV7-9 CASSQWERSDTQYF TGTGCCAGCAGTCAATGGGAGCGCTCAGATACGCAGTATTTT
many TRBJ2-6 . TRBV6-1 CASFRQSSGANVLTF TGTGCCAGCTTTAGACAAAGCTCTGGGGCCAACGTCCTGACTTTC
many TRBJ1-6 . TRBV19 CASSRAGAYNSPLHF TGTGCCAGTAGTAGGGCGGGGGCCTACAATTCACCCCTCCACTTT
. TRBJ2-1 TRBD2 TRBV24-1 CAPAGGLDEQFF TGTGCTCCCGCGGGGGGCTTGGATGAGCAGTTCTTC
. TRBJ2-6 TRBD2 TRBV5-1 CASTLAGCGANVLTF TGCGCCAGCACACTAGCGGGATGTGGGGCCAACGTCCTGACTTTC
many TRBJ1-3 TRBD1 TRBV5-1 CASSSATGAHSGNTIYF TGCGCCAGCAGCTCGGCCACAGGGGCCCACTCTGGAAACACCATATATTTT
. TRBJ2-3 TRBD2 TRBV20-1 CGARDSSGERTDTQYF TGCGGTGCTAGAGATAGTAGCGGGGAGCGAACAGATACGCAGTACTTT
many TRBJ2-5 . TRBV14 CASSQVRGFQETQYF TGTGCCAGCAGCCAAGTAAGGGGGTTCCAAGAGACCCAGTACTTC
many TRBJ2-7 TRBD2 TRBV29-1 CSVGLAGGGDEQYF TGCAGCGTGGGACTAGCGGGAGGCGGTGACGAGCAGTACTTC
. TRBJ2-2 . TRBV7-2 CASSLVGGVGELFF TGTGCCAGCAGCTTAGTTGGGGGAGTCGGGGAGCTGTTTTTT
many TRBJ2-7 . TRBV3-1 CASSQETRIPYEQYF TGTGCCAGCAGCCAAGAAACAAGGATACCCTACGAGCAGTACTTC
. TRBJ1-1 TRBD1 TRBV20-1 CSVFQGGRTEAFF TGCAGTGTATTCCAGGGGGGGAGGACTGAAGCTTTCTTT
once TRBJ2-5 . TRBV20-1 CSASGGNQETQYF TGCAGTGCTAGTGGGGGGAACCAAGAGACCCAGTACTTC
many TRBJ2-5 TRBD2 TRBV24-1 CATSDGSGRTWETQYF TGTGCCACCAGTGATGGTAGCGGGAGGACTTGGGAGACCCAGTACTTC
. TRBJ1-2 . TRBV20-1 CSNRALYGYTF TGCAGTAATAGGGCCCTCTATGGCTACACCTTC
many TRBJ2-7 . TRBV5-5 CASSLRYTYEQYF TGTGCCAGCAGCCTCAGGTATACTTACGAGCAGTACTTC